This T cell receptor beta chain stems from a study of blood T cells in healthy people across ages. It was with a sample-barcoded 5' primer and a J-beta primer mix that a second PCR of roughly 7 to 11 cycles was run. Each CDR3 protein is one row after TCRdb ran MiXCR on the 5' RACE reads. The sample shows more than 650,000 distinct CDR3 sequences, about 24% of them seen only once. This CDR3 is built from 16 residues. The germline V gene encodes CDR1 KGHSH and CDR2 LQKENI. The ends lost 4 bases at V and 1 base at J; junction bases unmatched: 7. Sequencing was done on a sample of blood. The chain recombines TRBV18 with TRBJ2-3; 8 positions match TRBD2. The clonotype originates from a man in his 70s in good health. CDR3 in amino acids: CASSQTGTRGTDTQYF. CDR3 DNA sequence: TGTGCCAGCTCACAAACCGGGACTAGAGGCACAGATACGCAGTATTTT.